This T cell receptor (beta chain) was found in a study of blood T cell repertoires in COVID-19. Study-level information: The origin of the acute and convalescent COVID-19 samples was the United States, Italy and Spain. T cells, B-cell-depleted T cells, or PBMCs supplied cDNA or gDNA.

As processed by the authors: By means of reference gene primer amplification, nucleated cell counts were estimated. Assay: immunoSEQ multiplex PCR; the TCRdb copy retains only in-frame clones and omits some. The V and J calls and clone size are taken from that table; D and trimming were inferred from the DNA. This table has fewer than 150,000 clones, roughly 80% appearing once. Germline V CDR1 and CDR2: MNHEY, SVGAGI. CDR3 length: 13 residues. V gave up 6 bases and J gave up 2 bases; unmatched junction bases: 2. The clonotype was recovered from a woman older than 75 in a cohort sampled during active or convalescent COVID-19. Sequencing used peripheral blood. The V call is TRBV6-5, the J call TRBJ2-5, with 8 bases lining up with TRBD1. CDR3 protein: CASRRTGQETQYF. CDR3 DNA sequence: TGTGCCAGCAGAAGGACAGGGCAAGAGACCCAGTACTTC.